This TCR beta chain was obtained from a study of blood T cell repertoires in COVID-19. Study as a whole: Samples of COVID-19 (acute and convalescent) were obtained from the United States, Italy and Spain.

This clone was seen a few times. In the original workflow: Estimation of nucleated cell counts was performed using reference gene primer amplification. The protocol was immunoSEQ multiplex PCR, while the TCRdb copy is restricted to in-frame clones and leaves out a portion. The V and J calls and clone size come from that table; D and trimming were worked out from the DNA. In the table there are a few hundred thousand clones, around 87% of which are singletons. The V and J ends lost 5 bases and 4 bases respectively, with 11 bases between them. In germline, CDR1 is SEHNR, CDR2 FQNEAQ (reference sequence). This CDR3 contains 13 residues. Donors in Cohort 3 who had recovered were those with two negative PCRs, healthcare professional clearance, or resolution of their symptoms.

Sequencing input: PBMCs or T cells enriched from blood (not recorded which). The chain links TRBV7-9 to TRBJ1-1, with unresolved D. The source of this sequence is a man under 40 who had recovered from COVID-19. This CDR3 is CASSHPVSTEAFF. The CDR3 DNA reads TGTGCCAGCAGCCACCCGGTTAGCACTGAAGCTTTCTTT.